This T cell receptor beta chain was identified during a study of blood T cell repertoires in COVID-19. Looking at the study overall: Samples of COVID-19 (acute and convalescent) were obtained from the United States, Italy and Spain. Sources were T cells, B-cell-depleted T cells, or PBMCs; the material itself was cDNA or gDNA.

The protocol was immunoSEQ multiplex PCR, while the TCRdb copy is restricted to in-frame clones and leaves out a portion. The sample gives over 200,000 clones, about 87% of which show up once; 2% to 3% is in the top ten. Germline CDR1 and CDR2: SQVTM and ANQGSEA. This CDR3 comprises 12 residues. Trimming removed 7 bases at V and 1 base at J, with 10 bases between. The material sequenced was peripheral blood. The chain links TRBV29-1 to TRBJ1-1; D might be TRBD1 (5 bases). The TCR originated in a man in his thirties or forties with COVID-19, enrolled during active disease. This chain's CDR3 is CSAVDRNTEAFF. The DNA for the CDR3 is TGCAGCGCCGTTGACAGGAACACTGAAGCTTTCTTT. Full variable domain (remainder filled in from reference TRBV29-1 and TRBJ1-1): SAVISQKPSRDICQRGTSLTIQCQVDSQVTMMFWYRQQPGQSLTLIATANQGSEATYESGFVIDKFPISRPNLTFSTLTVSNMSPEDSSIYLCSAVDRNTEAFFGQGTRLTVV.